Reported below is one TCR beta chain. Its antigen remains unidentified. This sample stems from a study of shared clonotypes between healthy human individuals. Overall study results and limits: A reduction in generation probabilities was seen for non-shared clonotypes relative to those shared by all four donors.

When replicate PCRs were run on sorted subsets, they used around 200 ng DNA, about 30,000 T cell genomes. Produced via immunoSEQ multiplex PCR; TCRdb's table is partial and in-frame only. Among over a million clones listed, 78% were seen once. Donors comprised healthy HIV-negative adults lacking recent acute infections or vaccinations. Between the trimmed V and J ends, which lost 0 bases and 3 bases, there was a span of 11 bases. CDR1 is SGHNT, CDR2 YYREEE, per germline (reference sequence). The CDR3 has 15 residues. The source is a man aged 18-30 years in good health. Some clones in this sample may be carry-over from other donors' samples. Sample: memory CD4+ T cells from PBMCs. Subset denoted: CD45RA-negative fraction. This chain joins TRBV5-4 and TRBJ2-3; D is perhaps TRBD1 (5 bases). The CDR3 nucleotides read TGTGCCAGCAGCTTGGAGAGACAGCTAACAGATACGCAGTATTTT. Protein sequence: CASSLERQLTDTQYF.